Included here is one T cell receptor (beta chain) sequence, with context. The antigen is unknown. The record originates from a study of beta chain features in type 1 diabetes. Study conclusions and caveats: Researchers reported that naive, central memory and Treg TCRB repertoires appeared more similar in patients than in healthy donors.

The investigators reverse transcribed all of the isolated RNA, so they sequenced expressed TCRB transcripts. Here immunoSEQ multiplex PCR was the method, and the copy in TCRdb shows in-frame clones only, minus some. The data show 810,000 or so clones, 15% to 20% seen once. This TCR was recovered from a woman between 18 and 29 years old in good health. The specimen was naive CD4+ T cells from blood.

CDR3 DNA sequence: TGTGCCAGCAGCACTAGCGGGAAGCGGTACGAGCAGTACTTC. Translation: CASSTSGKRYEQYF. The gene calls are TRBV7-9 and TRBJ2-7; 10 bases align to TRBD2. The CDR3 has 14 amino acids. The germline gives CDR1 SEHNR, CDR2 FQNEAQ (reference sequence). V shed 5 bases, J shed 4 bases, and the junction held 5 bases outside the gene matches.